This TCR beta chain stems from a study of blood T cell repertoires in COVID-19. Germline trimming cut 6 bases from V and 3 bases from J; bases unmatched to any gene: 7. In germline, CDR1 is LGHNT, CDR2 FRNRAP. The CDR3 has 14 amino acids. Generated by immunoSEQ multiplex PCR, the TCRdb table keeps only in-frame clones and is missing some. The sample consists of about 160,000 clones, approximately 84% of them appearing once. This chain links TRBV12-5 with TRBJ1-1; 7 positions match TRBD1. Sequencing used peripheral blood. This sequence originates from a man aged 35-49 years with acute or convalescent COVID-19. CDR3 protein: CASGPTGYYTEAFF. The DNA of the CDR3 is TGTGCTAGTGGGCCGACAGGGTATTACACTGAAGCTTTCTTT.